Included here is one T cell receptor beta chain sequence, with context. Its antigen is not identified. Focal radiation was given together with CTLA-4 blockade (ipilimumab) to patients with chemo-refractory metastatic non-small-cell lung cancer. Trimming removed 3 bases from V and 7 bases from J, with 10 bases in between. Per the germline V gene, CDR1 is MNHNS and CDR2 is SASEGT. The CDR3 contains 13 residues. This sample stems from a study of radiotherapy plus CTLA-4 blockade in lung cancer. Overall study results and limits: Early blood T cell clone dynamics, with interferon-beta, were reported to best predict response. Radiotherapy was combined with ipilimumab, and tumor-derived TCR clones then expanded in blood.

Some clones are missing from TCRdb's copy, which holds only in-frame ones; the method was immunoSEQ multiplex PCR. In the table there are about 45,000 clones, around 76% of which are singletons. The chain links TRBV6-1 to TRBJ1-3; weak D call: TRBD1 (6 bases). Sample: peripheral blood, taken from a patient treated with radiotherapy plus ipilimumab. The receptor's source is a human donor with non-small cell lung cancer who had stable disease on radiotherapy plus ipilimumab. The CDR3 DNA reads TGTGCCAGCAGTGATATGGGGGCGAACACCATATATTTT. Amino acids: CASSDMGANTIYF.